The 5 T cell receptor beta chains given below trace back to one sample, sequenced in a study of OX40 agonist ivuxolimab in advanced cancers. Some clones are missing from TCRdb's copy, which holds only in-frame ones; the method was immunoSEQ multiplex PCR. The sample lists 30,000 or so clones; around 80% were seen once. This sample comprised CD4+ or CD8+ T cells sorted from blood, obtained in a trial of the OX40 agonist ivuxolimab. These receptors were obtained from an adult with an advanced solid tumor such as melanoma, head and neck, liver or kidney cancer.

The chain uses TRBV19 and TRBJ2-1; TRBD2 aligns across 8 bases. In germline, CDR1 is LNHDA, CDR2 SQIVND (reference sequence). The J segment lost 9 bases and the V segment lost 2 bases, leaving 9 bases of the junction unmatched. There are 15 residues in the CDR3. The CDR3 is CASSIQAGEWGEQFF. CDR3 DNA sequence: TGTGCCAGTAGTATACAAGCGGGGGAGTGGGGTGAGCAGTTCTTC.

V usage is TRBV6-6 and J usage is TRBJ1-2; 7 bases are shared with TRBD1. This CDR3 contains 14 residues. The J segment lost 3 bases and the V segment lost 5 bases, leaving 6 bases of the junction unmatched. Germline V CDR1 and CDR2: MNHNY, SVGAGI (reference sequence). Here the CDR3 DNA reads TGTGCCAGCAGTCACCGGGACAGTGACTATGGCTACACCTTC. This translates into CASSHRDSDYGYTF.

The rearrangement links TRBV7-9 to TRBJ2-3, with 10 bases matching TRBD2. This CDR3 contains 15 residues. Trimming removed 5 bases from V and 0 bases from J; junction bases left unmatched: 2. Germline V CDR1 and CDR2: SEHNR, FQNEAQ (reference sequence). In DNA, the CDR3 is TGTGCCAGCAGCCTGACTAGCGGGAGCACAGATACGCAGTATTTT. This sequence encodes CASSLTSGSTDTQYF.

In its sample, this clone was seen once. This chain uses TRBV4-2 with TRBJ1-4; TRBD1 might be the D (5 bases). The CDR3 sequence is 15 residues long. Trimming removed 3 bases from V and 8 bases from J, with 16 bases in between. The germline V gene has CDR1 LGHNA and CDR2 YNFKEQ. CDR3 DNA: TGTGCCAGCAGCCAGCAAGGGGAGGGTAGCGAAAAACTGTTTTTT. Its translation: CASSQQGEGSEKLFF.

This clone showed up just a few times. This rearrangement joins TRBV27 to TRBJ2-1; TRBD2 agrees at 8 bases. Germline V gene lookup returns CDR1 MNHEY and CDR2 SMNVEV (reference sequence). The J segment lost 5 bases and the V segment lost 6 bases, leaving 9 bases of the junction unmatched. The CDR3 loop spans 15 amino acids. The CDR3 is CASSMDGGDHNEQFF. DNA for the CDR3: TGTGCCAGCAGCATGGACGGGGGGGACCACAATGAGCAGTTCTTC.